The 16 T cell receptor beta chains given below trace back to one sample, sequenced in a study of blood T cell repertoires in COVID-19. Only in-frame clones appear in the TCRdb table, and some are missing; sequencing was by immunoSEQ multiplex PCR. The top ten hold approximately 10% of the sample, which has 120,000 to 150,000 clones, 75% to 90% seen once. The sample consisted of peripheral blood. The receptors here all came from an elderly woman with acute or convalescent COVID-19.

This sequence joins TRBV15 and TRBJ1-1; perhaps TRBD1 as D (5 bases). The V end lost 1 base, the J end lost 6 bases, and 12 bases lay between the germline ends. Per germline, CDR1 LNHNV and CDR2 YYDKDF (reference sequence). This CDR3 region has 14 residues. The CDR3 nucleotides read TGTGCCACCAGCAGAGGGACACCGGGGGCTGAAGCTTTCTTT. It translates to CATSRGTPGAEAFF.

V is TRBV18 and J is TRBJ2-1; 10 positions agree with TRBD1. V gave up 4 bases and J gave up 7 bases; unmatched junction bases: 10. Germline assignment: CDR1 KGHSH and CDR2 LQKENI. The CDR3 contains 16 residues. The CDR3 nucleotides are TGTGCCAGCTCACGTTTACGACAGGGGGCTGATAATGAGCAGTTCTTC. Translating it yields CASSRLRQGADNEQFF.

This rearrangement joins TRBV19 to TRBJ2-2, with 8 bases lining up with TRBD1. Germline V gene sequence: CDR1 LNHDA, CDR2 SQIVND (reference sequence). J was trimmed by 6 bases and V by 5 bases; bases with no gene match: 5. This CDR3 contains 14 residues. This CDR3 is CASSPQGAPGELFF. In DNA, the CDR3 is TGTGCCAGTAGTCCGCAGGGGGCTCCCGGGGAGCTGTTTTTT.

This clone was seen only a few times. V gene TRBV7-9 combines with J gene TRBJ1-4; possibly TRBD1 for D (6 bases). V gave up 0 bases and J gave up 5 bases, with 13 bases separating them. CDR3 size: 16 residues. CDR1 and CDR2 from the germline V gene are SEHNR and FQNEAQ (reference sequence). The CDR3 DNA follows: TGTGCCAGCAGCTTAGCGATCTGGGGGCGGAATGAAAAACTGTTTTTT. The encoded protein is CASSLAIWGRNEKLFF. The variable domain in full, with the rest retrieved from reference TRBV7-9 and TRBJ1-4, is DTGVSQNPRHKITKRGQNVTFRCDPISEHNRLYWYRQTLGQGPEFLTYFQNEAQLEKSRLLSDRFSAERPKGSFSTLEIQRTEQGDSAMYLCASSLAIWGRNEKLFFGSGTQLSVL.

CDR3 nucleotides: TGTGCCAGCAGCTTCGGACAGATATACAATGAGCAGTTCTTC. Protein: CASSFGQIYNEQFF. This chain connects TRBV7-9 to TRBJ2-1; D is possibly TRBD1 (6 bases). This CDR3 comprises 14 residues. V gave up 3 bases and J gave up 4 bases, with 10 bases separating them. CDR1 is SEHNR, CDR2 FQNEAQ, per germline (reference sequence).

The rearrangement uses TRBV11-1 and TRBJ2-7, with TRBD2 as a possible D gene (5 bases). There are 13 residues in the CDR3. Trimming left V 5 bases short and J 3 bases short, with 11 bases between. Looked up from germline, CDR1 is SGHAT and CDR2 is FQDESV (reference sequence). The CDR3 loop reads CASSPGIFYEQYF. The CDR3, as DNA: TGTGCCAGCAGCCCCGGGATTTTCTACGAGCAGTACTTC.

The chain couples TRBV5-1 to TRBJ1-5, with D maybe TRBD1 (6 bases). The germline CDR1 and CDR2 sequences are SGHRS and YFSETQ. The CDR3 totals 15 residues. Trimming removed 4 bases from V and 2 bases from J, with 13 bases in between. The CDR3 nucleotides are TGCGCCAGCAGCCCAGGGGACGCGGGCAATCAGCCCCAGCATTTT. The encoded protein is CASSPGDAGNQPQHF.

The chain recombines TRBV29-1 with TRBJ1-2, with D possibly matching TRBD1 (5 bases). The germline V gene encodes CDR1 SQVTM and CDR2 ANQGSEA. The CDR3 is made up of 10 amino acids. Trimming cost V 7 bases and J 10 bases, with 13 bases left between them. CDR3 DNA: TGCAGCGCCGGGACTCCCGTCTACACCTTC. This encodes CSAGTPVYTF.

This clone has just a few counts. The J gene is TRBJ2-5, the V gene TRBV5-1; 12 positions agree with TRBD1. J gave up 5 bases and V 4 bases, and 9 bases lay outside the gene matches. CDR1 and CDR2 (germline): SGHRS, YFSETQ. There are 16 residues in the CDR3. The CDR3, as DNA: TGCGCCAGCAGCACCGGGACAGGGGGCCCCCAGGAGACCCAGTACTTC. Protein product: CASSTGTGGPQETQYF. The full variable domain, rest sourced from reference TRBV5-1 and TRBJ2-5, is KAGVTQTPRYLIKTRGQQVTLSCSPISGHRSVSWYQQTPGQGLQFLFEYFSETQRNKGNFPGRFSGRQFSNSRSEMNVSTLELGDSALYLCASSTGTGGPQETQYFGPGTRLLVL.

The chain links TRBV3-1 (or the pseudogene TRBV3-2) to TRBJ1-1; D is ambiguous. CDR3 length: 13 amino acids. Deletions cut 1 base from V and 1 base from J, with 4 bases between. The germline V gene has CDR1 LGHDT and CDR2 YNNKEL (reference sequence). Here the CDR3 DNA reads TGTGCCAGCAGCCAAGTGGCGAACACTGAAGCTTTCTTT. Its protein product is CASSQVANTEAFF.

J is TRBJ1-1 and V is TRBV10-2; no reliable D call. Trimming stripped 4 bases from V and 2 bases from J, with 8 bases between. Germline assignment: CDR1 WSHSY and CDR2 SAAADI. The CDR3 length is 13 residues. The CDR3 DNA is TGCGCCAGCAGTGCTCAGGTCAACACTGAAGCTTTCTTT. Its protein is CASSAQVNTEAFF.

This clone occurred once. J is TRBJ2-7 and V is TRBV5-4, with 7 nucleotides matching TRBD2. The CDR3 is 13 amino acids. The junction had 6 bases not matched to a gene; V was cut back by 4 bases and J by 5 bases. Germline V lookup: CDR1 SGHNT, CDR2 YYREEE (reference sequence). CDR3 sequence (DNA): TGTGCCAGCAGCCGGCCGGGGAGGGACGAGCAGTACTTC. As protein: CASSRPGRDEQYF.

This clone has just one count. The CDR3 DNA sequence: TGTGCCAGCAGCCTCCGGGACAGGGAAAACTATGGCTACACCTTC. The encoded protein is CASSLRDRENYGYTF. V gene TRBV3-1 (or the pseudogene TRBV3-2) combines with J gene TRBJ1-2, with TRBD1 identical over 9 bases. V shed 4 bases, J shed 2 bases, and the junction held 5 bases outside the gene matches. The CDR3 has 15 residues. Looked up from germline, CDR1 is LGHDT and CDR2 is YNNKEL (reference sequence).

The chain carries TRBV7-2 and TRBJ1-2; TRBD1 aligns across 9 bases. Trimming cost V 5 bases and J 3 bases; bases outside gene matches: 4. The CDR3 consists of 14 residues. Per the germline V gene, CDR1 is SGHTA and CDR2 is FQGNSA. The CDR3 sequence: CASSPWTGDYGYTF. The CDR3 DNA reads TGTGCCAGCAGCCCGTGGACAGGGGACTATGGCTACACCTTC.

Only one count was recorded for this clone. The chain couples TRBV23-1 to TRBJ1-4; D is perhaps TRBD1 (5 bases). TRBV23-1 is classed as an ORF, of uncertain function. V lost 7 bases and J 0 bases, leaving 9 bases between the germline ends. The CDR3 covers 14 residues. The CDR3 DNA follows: TGCGCCAGCAATTTGGACACAACTAATGAAAAACTGTTTTTT. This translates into CASNLDTTNEKLFF.

The CDR3 DNA follows: TGCGCCAGCAGCCTCACACAGGGCCCAAAGACTGAAGCTTTCTTT. Protein: CASSLTQGPKTEAFF. The rearrangement uses TRBV5-1 and TRBJ1-1; D might be TRBD1 (6 bases). The CDR3 is 15 residues long. V was pared by 4 bases and J by 5 bases, with 18 bases between. Germline-derived CDR1 and CDR2 are SGHRS and YFSETQ.